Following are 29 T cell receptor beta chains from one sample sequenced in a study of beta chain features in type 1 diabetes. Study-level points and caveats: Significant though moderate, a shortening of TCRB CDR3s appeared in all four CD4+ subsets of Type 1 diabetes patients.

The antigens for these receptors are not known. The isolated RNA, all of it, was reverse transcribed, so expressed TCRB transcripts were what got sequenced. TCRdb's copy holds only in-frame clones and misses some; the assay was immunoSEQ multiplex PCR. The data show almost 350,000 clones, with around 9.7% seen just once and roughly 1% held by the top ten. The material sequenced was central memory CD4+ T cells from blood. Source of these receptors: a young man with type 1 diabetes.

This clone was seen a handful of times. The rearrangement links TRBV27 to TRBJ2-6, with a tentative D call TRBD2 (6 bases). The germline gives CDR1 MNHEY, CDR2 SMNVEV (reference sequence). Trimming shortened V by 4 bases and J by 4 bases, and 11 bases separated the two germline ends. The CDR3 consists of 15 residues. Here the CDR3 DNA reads TGTGCCAGCAGTTCGGGACTCGACGGGGCCAACGTCCTGACTTTC. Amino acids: CASSSGLDGANVLTF.

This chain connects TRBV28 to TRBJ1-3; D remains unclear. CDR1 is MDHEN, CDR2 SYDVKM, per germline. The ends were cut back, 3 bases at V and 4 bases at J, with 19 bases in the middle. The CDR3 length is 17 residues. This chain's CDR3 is CASSLSMDGVGGNTIYF. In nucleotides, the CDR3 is TGTGCCAGCAGTTTGTCCATGGACGGTGTTGGGGGAAACACCATATATTTT.

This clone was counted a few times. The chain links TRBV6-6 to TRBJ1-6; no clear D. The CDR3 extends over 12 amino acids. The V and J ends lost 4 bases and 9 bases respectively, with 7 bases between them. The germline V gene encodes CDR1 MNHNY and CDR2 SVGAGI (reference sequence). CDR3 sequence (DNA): TGTGCCAGCAGTTGGCGTGGTTCACCCCTCCACTTT. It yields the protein CASSWRGSPLHF.

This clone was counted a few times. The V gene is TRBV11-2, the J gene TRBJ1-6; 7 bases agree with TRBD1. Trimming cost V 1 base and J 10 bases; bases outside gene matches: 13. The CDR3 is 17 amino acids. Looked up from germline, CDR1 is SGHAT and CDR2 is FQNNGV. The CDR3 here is CASSLGLGEGGSSPLHF. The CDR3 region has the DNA TGTGCCAGCAGCTTAGGCCTGGGGGAAGGGGGCAGCTCACCCCTCCACTTT. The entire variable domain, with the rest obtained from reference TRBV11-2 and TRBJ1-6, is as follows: EAGVAQSPRYKIIEKRQSVAFWCNPISGHATLYWYQQILGQGPKLLIQFQNNGVVDDSQLPKDRFSAERLKGVDSTLKIQPAKLEDSAVYLCASSLGLGEGGSSPLHFGNGTRLTVT.

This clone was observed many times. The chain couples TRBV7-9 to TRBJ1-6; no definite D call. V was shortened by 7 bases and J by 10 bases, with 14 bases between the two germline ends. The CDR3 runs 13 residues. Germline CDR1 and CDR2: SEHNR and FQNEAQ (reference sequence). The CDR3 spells CASMPSGSSPLHF. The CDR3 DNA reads TGTGCCAGCATGCCAAGCGGTTCATCACCCCTCCACTTT.

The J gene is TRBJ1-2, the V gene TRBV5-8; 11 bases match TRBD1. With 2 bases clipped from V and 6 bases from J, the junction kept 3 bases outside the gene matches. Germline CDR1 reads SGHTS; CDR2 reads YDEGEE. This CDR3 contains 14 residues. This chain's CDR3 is CASSFRTGGHGYTF. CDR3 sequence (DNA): TGTGCCAGCAGCTTCAGGACAGGGGGCCATGGCTACACCTTC.

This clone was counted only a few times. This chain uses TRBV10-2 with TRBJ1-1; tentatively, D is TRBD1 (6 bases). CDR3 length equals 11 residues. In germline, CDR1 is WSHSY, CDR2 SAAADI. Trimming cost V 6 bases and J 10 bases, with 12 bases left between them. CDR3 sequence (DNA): TGCGCCAGCAGGGCGGGGGGCTCAGCTTTCTTT. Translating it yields CASRAGGSAFF.

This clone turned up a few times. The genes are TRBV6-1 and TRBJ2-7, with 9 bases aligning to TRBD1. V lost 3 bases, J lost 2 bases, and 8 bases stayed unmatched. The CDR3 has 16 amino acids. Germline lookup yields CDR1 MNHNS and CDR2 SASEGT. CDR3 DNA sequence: TGTGCCAGCAGTGATGAAGGGACAGGGAGGGCCTACGAGCAGTACTTC. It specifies CASSDEGTGRAYEQYF.

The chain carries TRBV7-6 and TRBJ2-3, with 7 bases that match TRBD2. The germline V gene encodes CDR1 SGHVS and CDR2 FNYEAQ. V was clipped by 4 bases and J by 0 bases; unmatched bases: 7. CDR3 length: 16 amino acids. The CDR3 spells CASSSQRGPSTDTQYF. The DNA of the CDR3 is TGTGCCAGCAGCTCGCAGCGGGGACCTAGCACAGATACGCAGTATTTT.

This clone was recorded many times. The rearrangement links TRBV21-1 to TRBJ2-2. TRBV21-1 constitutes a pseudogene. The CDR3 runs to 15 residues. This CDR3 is CASSKRGAHTGELFF. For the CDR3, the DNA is TGTGCCAGCAGCAAGCGAGGGGCCCACACCGGGGAGCTGTTTTTT.

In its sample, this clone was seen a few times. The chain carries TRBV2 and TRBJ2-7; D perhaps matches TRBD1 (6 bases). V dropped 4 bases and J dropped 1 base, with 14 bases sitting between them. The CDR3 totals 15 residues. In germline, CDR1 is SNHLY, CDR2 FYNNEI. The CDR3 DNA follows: TGTGCCAGCAGTGTGTCGCAGGGGCCTTCCTACGAGCAGTACTTC. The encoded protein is CASSVSQGPSYEQYF.

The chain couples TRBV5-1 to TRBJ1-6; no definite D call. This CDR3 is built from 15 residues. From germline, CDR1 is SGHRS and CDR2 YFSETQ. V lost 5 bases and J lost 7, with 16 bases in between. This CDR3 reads CASRPGSQRNSPLHF. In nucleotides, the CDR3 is TGCGCCAGCAGGCCCGGGTCCCAGAGGAATTCACCCCTCCACTTT.

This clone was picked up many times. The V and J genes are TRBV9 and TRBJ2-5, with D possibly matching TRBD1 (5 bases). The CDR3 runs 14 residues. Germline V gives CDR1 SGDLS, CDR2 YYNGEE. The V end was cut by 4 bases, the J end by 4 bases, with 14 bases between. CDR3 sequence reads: CASSTRTSRETQYF. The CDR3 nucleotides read TGTGCCAGCAGCACCCGGACAAGCCGAGAGACCCAGTACTTC. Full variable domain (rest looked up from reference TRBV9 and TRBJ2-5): DSGVTQTPKHLITATGQRVTLRCSPRSGDLSVYWYQQSLDQGLQFLIQYYNGEERAKGNILERFSAQQFPDLHSELNLSSLELGDSALYFCASSTRTSRETQYFGPGTRLLVL.

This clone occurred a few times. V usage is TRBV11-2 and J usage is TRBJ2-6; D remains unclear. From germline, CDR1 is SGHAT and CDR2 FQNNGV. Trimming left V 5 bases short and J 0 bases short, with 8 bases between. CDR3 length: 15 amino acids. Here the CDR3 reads CASSTYSSGANVLTF. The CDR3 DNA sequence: TGTGCCAGCAGCACCTACAGCTCTGGGGCCAACGTCCTGACTTTC.

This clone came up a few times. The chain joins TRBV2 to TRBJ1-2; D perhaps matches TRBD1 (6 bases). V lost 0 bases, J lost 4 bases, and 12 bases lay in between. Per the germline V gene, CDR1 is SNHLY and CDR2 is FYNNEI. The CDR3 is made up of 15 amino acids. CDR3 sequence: CASSEAEDSFYGYTF. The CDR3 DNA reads TGTGCCAGCAGTGAAGCCGAGGACAGTTTCTATGGCTACACCTTC.

For the CDR3, the DNA is TGCGCCAGCAGTCACCTCCCCGAAACACAGGGAAAGGGGGAGACCCAGTACTTC. Translation gives CASSHLPETQGKGETQYF. This sequence joins TRBV23-1 and TRBJ2-5, with D maybe TRBD1 (6 bases). TRBV23-1 is treated as an ORF (open reading frame) with a function not yet certain. Trimming pared 3 bases from V and 5 bases from J, leaving 25 bases between. The CDR3 extends over 18 amino acids.

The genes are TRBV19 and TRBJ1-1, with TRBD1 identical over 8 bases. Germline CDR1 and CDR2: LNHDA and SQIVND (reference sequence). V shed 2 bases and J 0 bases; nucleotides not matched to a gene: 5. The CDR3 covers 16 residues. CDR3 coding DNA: TGTGCCAGTAGTATAAGACAGGGGACCATGAACACTGAAGCTTTCTTT. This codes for CASSIRQGTMNTEAFF.

The CDR3 coding sequence is TGCGCCAGCAGGTTCACCGGGGAGCTGTTTTTT. It encodes CASRFTGELFF. The chain has TRBV5-1 and TRBJ2-2; D gene uncertain. With 5 bases removed from V and 4 bases from J, the gap between germline ends came to 3 bases. This CDR3 is 11 amino acids long. Germline lookup yields CDR1 SGHRS and CDR2 YFSETQ.

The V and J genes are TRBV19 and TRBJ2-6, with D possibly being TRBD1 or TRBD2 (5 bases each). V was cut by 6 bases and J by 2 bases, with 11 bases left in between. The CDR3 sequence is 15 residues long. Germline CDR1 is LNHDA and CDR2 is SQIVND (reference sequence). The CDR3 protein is CASSRGVTGANVLTF. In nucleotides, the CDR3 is TGTGCCAGTAGCAGAGGGGTTACTGGGGCCAACGTCCTGACTTTC.

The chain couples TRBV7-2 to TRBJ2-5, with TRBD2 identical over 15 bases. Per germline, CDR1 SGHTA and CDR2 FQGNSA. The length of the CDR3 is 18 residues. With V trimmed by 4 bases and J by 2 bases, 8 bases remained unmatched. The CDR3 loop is CASSYRGTSGGSQETQYF. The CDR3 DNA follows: TGTGCCAGCAGCTATAGAGGGACTAGCGGGGGGAGTCAAGAGACCCAGTACTTC. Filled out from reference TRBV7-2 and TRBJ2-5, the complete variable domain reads GAGVSQSPSNKVTEKGKDVELRCDPISGHTALYWYRQSLGQGLEFLIYFQGNSAPDKSGLPSDRFSAERTGGSVSTLTIQRTQQEDSAVYLCASSYRGTSGGSQETQYFGPGTRLLVL.

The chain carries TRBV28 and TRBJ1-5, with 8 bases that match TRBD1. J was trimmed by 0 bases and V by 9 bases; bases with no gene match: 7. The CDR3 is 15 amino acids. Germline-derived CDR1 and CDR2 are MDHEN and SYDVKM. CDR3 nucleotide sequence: TGTGCCAGTCAACAGGGGGGGGATAGCAATCAGCCCCAGCATTTT. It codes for CASQQGGDSNQPQHF. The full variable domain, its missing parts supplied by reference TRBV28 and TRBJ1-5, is DVKVTQSSRYLVKRTGEKVFLECVQDMDHENMFWYRQDPGLGLRLIYFSYDVKMKEKGDIPEGYSVSREKKERFSLILESASTNQTSMYLCASQQGGDSNQPQHFGDGTRLSIL.

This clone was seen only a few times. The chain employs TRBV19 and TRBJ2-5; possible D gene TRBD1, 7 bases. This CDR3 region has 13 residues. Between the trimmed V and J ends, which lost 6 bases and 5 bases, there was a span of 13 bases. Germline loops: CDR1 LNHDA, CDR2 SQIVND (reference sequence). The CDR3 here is CASSDREAETQYF. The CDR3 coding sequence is TGTGCCAGTAGCGACAGGGAGGCGGAGACCCAGTACTTC. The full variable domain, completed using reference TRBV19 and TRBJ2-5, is DGGITQSPKYLFRKEGQNVTLSCEQNLNHDAMYWYRQDPGQGLRLIYYSQIVNDFQKGDIAEGYSVSREKKESFPLTVTSAQKNPTAFYLCASSDREAETQYFGPGTRLLVL.

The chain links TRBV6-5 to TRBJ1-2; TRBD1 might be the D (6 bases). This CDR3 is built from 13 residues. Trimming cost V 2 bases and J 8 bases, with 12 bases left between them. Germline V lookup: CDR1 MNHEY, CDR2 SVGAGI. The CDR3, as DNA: TGTGCCAGCAGTTACGATCAGGGGTTAGGCTACACCTTC. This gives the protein CASSYDQGLGYTF.

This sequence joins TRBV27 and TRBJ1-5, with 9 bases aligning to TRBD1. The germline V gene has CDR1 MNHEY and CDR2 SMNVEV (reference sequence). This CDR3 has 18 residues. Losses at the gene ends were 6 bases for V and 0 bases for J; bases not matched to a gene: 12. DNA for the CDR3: TGTGCCAGCAGCCCCTCCGGGACAGGGACTTATAGCAATCAGCCCCAGCATTTT. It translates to CASSPSGTGTYSNQPQHF.

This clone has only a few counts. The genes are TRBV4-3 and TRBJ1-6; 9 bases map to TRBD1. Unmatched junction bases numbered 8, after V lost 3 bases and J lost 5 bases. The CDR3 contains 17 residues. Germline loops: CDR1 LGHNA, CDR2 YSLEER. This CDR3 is CASSHNGGQGNNSPLHF. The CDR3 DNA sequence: TGCGCCAGCAGCCATAACGGGGGACAGGGAAATAATTCACCCCTCCACTTT.

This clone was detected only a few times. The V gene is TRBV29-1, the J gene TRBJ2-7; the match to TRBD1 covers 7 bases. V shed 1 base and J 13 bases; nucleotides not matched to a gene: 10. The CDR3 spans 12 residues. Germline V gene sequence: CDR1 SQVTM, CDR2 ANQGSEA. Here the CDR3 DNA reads TGCAGCGTTGAAGCCACCAGGGGGACCTTATACTTC. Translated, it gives CSVEATRGTLYF.

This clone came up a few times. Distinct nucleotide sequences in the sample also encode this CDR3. CDR3 DNA: TGTGCCAGCAGTGAAGATCAAGGGAGCAATCAGCCCCAGCATTTT. Residues: CASSEDQGSNQPQHF. V usage is TRBV2 and J usage is TRBJ1-5; D gene ambiguous. Trimming cost V 1 base and J 1 base, with 8 bases left between them. CDR3 length: 15 amino acids. Germline loops: CDR1 SNHLY, CDR2 FYNNEI.

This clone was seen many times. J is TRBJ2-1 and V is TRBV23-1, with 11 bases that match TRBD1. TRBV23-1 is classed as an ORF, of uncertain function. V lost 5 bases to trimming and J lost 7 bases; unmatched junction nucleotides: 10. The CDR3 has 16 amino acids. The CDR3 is CASSVPDRGLGNEQFF. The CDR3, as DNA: TGCGCCAGCAGTGTCCCGGACAGGGGGCTTGGGAATGAGCAGTTCTTC.

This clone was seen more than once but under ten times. This CDR3 reads CASSLGQGYQPQHF. DNA for the CDR3: TGTGCCAGCAGCCTCGGACAGGGGTATCAGCCCCAGCATTTT. The chain joins TRBV6-5 to TRBJ1-5, with 9 bases matching TRBD1. V dropped 6 bases and J dropped 5; count of bases not matched to a gene: 5. CDR3 length: 14 residues. Germline CDR1 reads MNHEY; CDR2 reads SVGAGI.